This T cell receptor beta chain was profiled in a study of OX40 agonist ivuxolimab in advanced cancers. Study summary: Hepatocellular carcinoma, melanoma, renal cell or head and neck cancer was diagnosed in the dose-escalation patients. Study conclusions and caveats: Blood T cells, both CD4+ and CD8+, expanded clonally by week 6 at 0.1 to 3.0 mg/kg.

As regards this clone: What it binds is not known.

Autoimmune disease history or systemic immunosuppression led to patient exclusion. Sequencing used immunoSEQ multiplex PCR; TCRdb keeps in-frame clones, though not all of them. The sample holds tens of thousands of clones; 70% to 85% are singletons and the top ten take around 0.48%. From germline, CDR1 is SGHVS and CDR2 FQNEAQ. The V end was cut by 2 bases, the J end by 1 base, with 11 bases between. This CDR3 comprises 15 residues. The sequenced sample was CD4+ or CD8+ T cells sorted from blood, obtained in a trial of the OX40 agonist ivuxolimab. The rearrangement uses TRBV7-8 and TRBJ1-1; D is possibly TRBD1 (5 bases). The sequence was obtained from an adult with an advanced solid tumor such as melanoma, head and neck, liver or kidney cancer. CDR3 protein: CASSLKQGRNTEAFF. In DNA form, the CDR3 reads TGTGCCAGCAGCTTAAAGCAGGGAAGGAACACTGAAGCTTTCTTT.